The 13 T cell receptor beta chains given below trace back to one sample, sequenced in a study of T cell changes during pregnancy in multiple sclerosis. The repertoire was sequenced with immunoSEQ multiplex PCR; TCRdb's copy has only in-frame clones and lacks some. This table has around 99,000 clones, over 80% appearing once. The sample was peripheral blood, taken in the first trimester of pregnancy. Receptors were obtained from a female donor with multiple sclerosis, enrolled in a pregnancy study.

V gene TRBV29-1 combines with J gene TRBJ1-4; D gene ambiguous. This CDR3 has 12 residues. V shed 2 bases and J shed 5 bases, with 6 bases lying between them. Germline V gene data show CDR1 as SQVTM and CDR2 as ANQGSEA. The CDR3 sequence: CSVEIRNEKLFF. Written as DNA, the CDR3 is TGCAGCGTTGAAATTAGAAATGAAAAACTGTTTTTT.

The chain joins TRBV5-8 to TRBJ1-2; D perhaps matches TRBD1 (5 bases). This CDR3 spans 16 amino acids. Germline V gene sequence: CDR1 SGHTS, CDR2 YDEGEE. V was cut by 9 bases and J by 5 bases, with 26 bases left in between. The CDR3 sequence: CAIMRRQPGEYYGYTF. CDR3 DNA: TGTGCCATAATGAGGAGACAGCCGGGGGAATATTATGGCTACACCTTC.

The chain combines TRBV30 with TRBJ1-3; D ambiguous. Trimming took 1 base from V and 0 from J, leaving 4 bases between them. Per the germline V gene, CDR1 is GTSNPN and CDR2 is SVGIG (reference sequence). The length of the CDR3 is 13 residues. The CDR3 sequence is CAWSAYSGNTIYF. The CDR3 DNA reads as TGTGCCTGGAGTGCTTACTCTGGAAACACCATATATTTT.

The gene calls are TRBV7-9 and TRBJ1-1, with D possibly matching TRBD1 (5 bases). The CDR3 has 17 residues. V gave up 1 base and J gave up 1 base, with 16 bases separating them. Per germline, CDR1 SEHNR and CDR2 FQNEAQ (reference sequence). This chain's CDR3 is CASSLGLGAGGNTEAFF. The CDR3 DNA sequence: TGTGCCAGCAGCTTAGGGCTCGGGGCCGGGGGGAACACTGAAGCTTTCTTT.

The chain is built from TRBV25-1 and TRBJ2-2, with D unresolved. Germline V gives CDR1 MGHDK, CDR2 SYGVNS. This CDR3 contains 13 residues. V shed 2 bases and J shed 7 bases, with 8 bases lying between them. The CDR3 region has the DNA TGTGCCAGCAGTGAACTCATGCGCGGGGAGCTGTTTTTT. Translation: CASSELMRGELFF. The variable domain in full, completed from reference TRBV25-1 and TRBJ2-2, reads EADIYQTPRYLVIGTGKKITLECSQTMGHDKMYWYQQDPGMELHLIHYSYGVNSTEKGDLSSESTVSRIRTEHFPLTLESARPSHTSQYLCASSELMRGELFFGEGSRLTVL.

This clone was observed a handful of times. The V gene is TRBV4-1, the J gene TRBJ1-1, with 7 nucleotides matching TRBD1. The CDR3 consists of 14 residues. The junction had 5 bases not matched to a gene; V was cut back by 0 bases and J by 7 bases. Germline CDR1 and CDR2: MGHRA and YSYEKL. The CDR3 nucleotides are TGCGCCAGCAGCCAAGATAGGGGGCGAAGTGAAGCTTTCTTT. Translated: CASSQDRGRSEAFF.

The rearrangement joins TRBV6-6 to TRBJ1-5; TRBD1 agrees at 9 bases. The CDR3 is 14 amino acids. The germline V gene has CDR1 MNHNY and CDR2 SVGAGI (reference sequence). V shed 6 bases and J 5 bases; nucleotides not matched to a gene: 5. The chain's CDR3 is CASSQGTGHQPQHF. For the CDR3, the DNA is TGTGCCAGCAGCCAGGGGACAGGGCATCAGCCCCAGCATTTT.

This clone was seen a handful of times. The V and J genes are TRBV19 and TRBJ1-1; D is uncertain. This CDR3 comprises 12 residues. The germline V and J ends were trimmed by 6 bases and 0 bases, with 5 bases remaining between them. In germline, CDR1 is LNHDA, CDR2 SQIVND (reference sequence). In nucleotides, the CDR3 is TGTGCCAGTAGCCCTATGAACACTGAAGCTTTCTTT. Encoded protein: CASSPMNTEAFF.

The chain recombines TRBV5-1 with TRBJ2-5; TRBD2 matches 15 bases. The CDR3 runs to 17 residues. Germline V gene sequence: CDR1 SGHRS, CDR2 YFSETQ. V dropped 4 bases and J dropped 5; count of bases not matched to a gene: 9. CDR3 in amino acids: CASSPGTSGRLGETQYF. DNA of the CDR3: TGCGCCAGCAGCCCGGGGACTAGCGGGAGGCTAGGGGAGACCCAGTACTTC.

V and J are TRBV28 and TRBJ2-7; 8 nucleotides agree with TRBD1. The V gene's germline CDR1 is MDHEN and CDR2 SYDVKM. This CDR3 is built from 14 residues. The trim removed 5 bases at V and 3 bases at J, leaving 6 bases unmatched. In nucleotides, the CDR3 is TGTGCCAGCAGTGTGATGACAGGGGTCTACGAGCAGTACTTC. It specifies CASSVMTGVYEQYF.

The chain couples TRBV7-9 to TRBJ1-4; possibly TRBD1 for D (5 bases). Germline V gene data show CDR1 as SEHNR and CDR2 as FQNEAQ (reference sequence). This CDR3 region has 14 residues. V was shortened by 1 base and J by 8 bases, with 11 bases between the two germline ends. CDR3 residues: CASSLEGLSEKLFF. The CDR3 coding sequence is TGTGCCAGCAGCTTAGAGGGGCTGAGCGAAAAACTGTTTTTT.

The gene calls are TRBV7-9 and TRBJ2-4, with TRBD2 identical over 9 bases. Germline lookup yields CDR1 SEHNR and CDR2 FQNEAQ (reference sequence). The CDR3 runs 19 residues. Trimming removed 3 bases from V and 8 bases from J; junction bases left unmatched: 20. This CDR3 is CASSFKPRGSGRSQDIQYF. CDR3 sequence (DNA): TGTGCCAGCAGCTTTAAGCCACGTGGGAGCGGGAGGTCGCAGGACATTCAGTACTTC.

The chain is built from TRBV9 and TRBJ2-3, with a tentative D call TRBD2 (6 bases). This CDR3 has 13 amino acids. The germline V gene encodes CDR1 SGDLS and CDR2 YYNGEE. The V end lost 4 bases, the J end lost 7 bases, and 13 bases lay between the germline ends. CDR3 bases: TGTGCCAGCAGCCCCTCGACTAGACATACGCAGTATTTT. Protein sequence: CASSPSTRHTQYF.